This T cell receptor (beta chain) is drawn from a study of early T cells in non-severe SARS-CoV-2 infection. Overall study context: Investigators sequenced bulk RNA drawn from unsorted whole blood, and chains remained unpaired.

Study-wide points: Sequences matched to VDJdb favored anti-spike CD8 responses, while private and CD4 specificities were missed.

The CDR3 length is 14 residues. Germline V lookup: CDR1 SGHDT, CDR2 YYEEEE. Trimming took off 5 bases at V and 5 bases at J, with 11 bases between the two ends. Unique molecular identifiers were added to individual cDNA molecules. TCRdb used MiXCR to reprocess the 5' RACE reads, holding one entry per CDR3 protein. The data contain about 42,000 distinct CDR3 sequences, around 7% of them singletons. This clonotype appeared many times. Its antigen is not known. This TCR was recovered from an adult who was a healthcare worker with PCR-confirmed SARS-CoV-2 infection or an uninfected control (not recorded which). The sequenced sample was whole blood. This chain uses TRBV5-6 with TRBJ1-6; a weak D match, TRBD1 (6 bases). The CDR3 is CASSRQEHNSPLHF. Written as DNA, the CDR3 is TGTGCCAGCAGTCGACAGGAACATAATTCACCCCTCCACTTT.